Listed here is a single T cell receptor (beta chain). Its matching antigen is unknown. This specimen belongs to a study of cytomegalovirus exposure and HLA in healthy donors. Findings and caveats of the study: A later analysis associated 15,000 to 20,000 TCR beta sequences with HLA alleles at a 0.05 false discovery rate.

This CDR3 contains 14 residues. Trimming stripped 2 bases from V and 2 bases from J, with 10 bases between. The germline V gene has CDR1 SGHAT and CDR2 FQNNGV. PCR primers comprised 60 Vbeta and 13 Jbeta primers. Sequenced by immunoSEQ multiplex PCR; TCRdb stores in-frame clones only, minus some. The sample gives 100,000 to 120,000 clones, nearly 15% of which show up once; approximately 0.8% is in the top ten. V is TRBV11-2 and J is TRBJ2-7; a weak D match, TRBD2 (6 bases). This TCR was recovered from a female donor in good health and CMV-seronegative. The sample comprised PBMCs. CDR3 bases: TGTGCCAGCAGCTTATACGGCGGGACCTACGAGCAGTACTTC. It is translated as CASSLYGGTYEQYF.